The clone carrying this TCR beta chain was observed a handful of times. Its antigen is as yet unknown. These data come from a study of identical twins. Template switching supplied a universal primer site; unique molecular identifiers were carried on the cDNA. TCRdb independently ran MiXCR on the 5' RACE reads; one entry per CDR3 protein. The sample contains roughly 540,000 distinct CDR3 sequences, roughly 21% of which appear only once. The study, taken as a whole, reports: Cross-sectional statistics, not tracking of the same donors, supported the conclusions.

CDR3 length: 14 amino acids. Germline CDR1 DFQATT, CDR2 SNEGSKA (reference sequence). Trimming at V came to 3 bases and at J to 3 bases, leaving 6 bases not matched to a gene. The same sample was also studied in work on T cells expressing NK-cell markers.

The TCR comes from a woman younger than 30 in good health. The chain uses TRBV20-1 and TRBJ2-3; 7 nucleotides align to TRBD2. Sequenced: CD4+ T cells sorted from blood. As DNA, the CDR3 is TGCAGTGCTAGTCCGGCTAGCGGTACAGATACGCAGTATTTT. It encodes CSASPASGTDTQYF.